One sample yielded the 18 T cell receptor beta chains listed below, sequenced in a study of CD8+ T cells in alopecia areata. Extraction of RNA preceded its reverse transcription into cDNA, which served as the sequencing template. The assay was immunoSEQ multiplex PCR, and TCRdb's table has in-frame clones only and misses some. The table lists 110,000 to 150,000 clones, about two thirds of them singletons. The sequenced material came from CD8+ T cells sorted from blood. The origin of the receptors is a human donor in good health.

This clone was recorded a few times. V is TRBV29-1 and J is TRBJ1-2; D unclear. V shed 2 bases and J shed 13 bases, with 17 bases lying between them. Germline V gene sequence: CDR1 SQVTM, CDR2 ANQGSEA. CDR3 length: 12 residues. The CDR3 protein is CSVEPRERLLTF. The CDR3 DNA follows: TGCAGCGTTGAACCCCGGGAACGTCTGCTCACCTTC.

This chain joins TRBV29-1 and TRBJ2-1, with D possibly matching TRBD2 (5 bases). V was trimmed by 3 bases and J by 8 bases, leaving 17 bases between them. Germline assignment: CDR1 SQVTM and CDR2 ANQGSEA. The CDR3 spans 14 residues. CDR3 nucleotides: TGCAGCGTTGATGGACGGGGAGTAGGACATGAGCAGTTCTTC. Amino acid sequence: CSVDGRGVGHEQFF.

The chain couples TRBV5-6 to TRBJ2-7; D is unresolved. Trimming stripped 4 bases from V and 6 bases from J, with 8 bases between. CDR1 is SGHDT, CDR2 YYEEEE, per germline. The CDR3 contains 11 residues. The chain's CDR3 is CASSVAGEQYF. CDR3 nucleotides: TGTGCCAGCAGCGTTGCAGGCGAGCAGTACTTC. The full variable domain, in which reference TRBV5-6 and TRBJ2-7 provide the parts outside the CDR3, is DAGVTQSPTHLIKTRGQQVTLRCSPKSGHDTVSWYQQALGQGPQFIFQYYEEEERQRGNFPDRFSGHQFPNYSSELNVNALLLGDSALYLCASSVAGEQYFGPGTRLTVT.

The V gene is TRBV29-1, the J gene TRBJ2-7, with D maybe TRBD1 (5 bases). CDR1 is SQVTM and CDR2 is ANQGSEA in the germline V gene. The CDR3 totals 15 residues. V was shortened by 0 bases and J by 3 bases, with 15 bases between the two germline ends. CDR3 region: CSVEEWNTGSYEQYF. The CDR3, as DNA: TGCAGCGTTGAAGAATGGAACACAGGCAGCTACGAGCAGTACTTC.

The chain links TRBV11-2 to TRBJ1-1, with a weak D call TRBD1 (5 bases). V lost 6 bases and J 5 bases, leaving 10 bases between the germline ends. CDR3 length: 12 residues. Per germline, CDR1 SGHAT and CDR2 FQNNGV. The chain's CDR3 is CASRWGGTEAFF. CDR3 nucleotide sequence: TGTGCCAGCAGATGGGGGGGGACTGAAGCTTTCTTT.

This clone was counted once. V usage is TRBV30 and J usage is TRBJ2-6; tentative D call: TRBD2 (6 bases). The CDR3 length is 15 residues. Germline V lookup: CDR1 GTSNPN, CDR2 SVGIG (reference sequence). V lost 4 bases and J lost 2, with 12 bases in between. The CDR3 reads CAWISGGAGANVLTF. Here the CDR3 DNA reads TGTGCCTGGATATCCGGCGGGGCTGGGGCCAACGTCCTGACTTTC.

The chain links TRBV25-1 to TRBJ1-1, with 8 bases matching TRBD1. From germline, CDR1 is MGHDK and CDR2 SYGVNS. CDR3 size: 12 residues. Germline trimming cut 8 bases from V and 6 bases from J; bases unmatched to any gene: 5. The CDR3 sequence: CASGQGGSEAFF. The CDR3 bases are TGTGCCAGCGGACAGGGCGGATCTGAAGCTTTCTTT.

The chain combines TRBV9 with TRBJ2-1, with 10 bases identical to TRBD1. The length of the CDR3 is 14 residues. With V trimmed by 3 bases and J by 6 bases, 3 bases remained unmatched. Germline CDR1 reads SGDLS; CDR2 reads YYNGEE. In nucleotides, the CDR3 is TGTGCCAGCAGCGGGTGGACAGGGGGCAATGAGCAGTTCTTC. It specifies CASSGWTGGNEQFF.

This rearrangement joins TRBV2 to TRBJ2-7, with D perhaps matching TRBD1 (6 bases). The CDR3 runs to 13 residues. V was cut by 7 bases and J by 2 bases, with 12 bases left in between. Germline V gene sequence: CDR1 SNHLY, CDR2 FYNNEI. The CDR3 coding sequence is TGTGCCAGCACCCGGACAGTTACCTACGAGCAGTACTTC. It translates to CASTRTVTYEQYF.

This clone has only a few counts. This rearrangement joins TRBV29-1 to TRBJ2-7, with D unclear. This CDR3 spans 11 amino acids. Per germline, CDR1 SQVTM and CDR2 ANQGSEA. With 6 bases removed from V and 8 bases from J, the gap between germline ends came to 14 bases. The CDR3 nucleotides read TGCAGCGTCCCCTTCGCTGGTAAGCAGTACTTC. Amino acid sequence: CSVPFAGKQYF.

V usage is TRBV6-5 and J usage is TRBJ2-7, with 10 bases matching TRBD1. The CDR3 has 14 residues. CDR1 MNHEY and CDR2 SVGAGI come from the germline V gene. V lost 3 bases and J lost 3; bases outside the gene matches: 2. Here the CDR3 DNA reads TGTGCCAGCAGTTATGGGACAGGGGTCTACGAGCAGTACTTC. Amino acid sequence: CASSYGTGVYEQYF.

This clone was counted once. J is TRBJ1-5 and V is TRBV5-1; weak D call: TRBD1 (6 bases). The CDR3 is 15 amino acids. V lost 0 bases to trimming and J lost 6 bases, with 13 bases between them. Germline V gene data show CDR1 as SGHRS and CDR2 as YFSETQ. This CDR3 is CASSLGGGKGQPQHF. The CDR3 region has the DNA TGCGCCAGCAGCTTGGGAGGGGGTAAAGGTCAGCCCCAGCATTTT.

In regard to this clone: Other nucleotide sequences from this sample produce the same CDR3. The chain couples TRBV20-1 to TRBJ2-7, with D uncertain. The CDR3 covers 11 residues. CDR1 is DFQATT, CDR2 SNEGSKA, per germline (reference sequence). The V gene lost 0 bases and the J gene lost 3 bases, with 3 bases spanning the gap. The CDR3 DNA follows: TGCAGTGCTAGAGACCACTACGAGCAGTACTTC. Amino acids: CSARDHYEQYF.

The V gene is TRBV30, the J gene TRBJ2-7; 7 nucleotides line up with TRBD2. The V gene end was trimmed by 1 base and the J gene end by 0 bases; junction bases not matched to a gene: 0. This CDR3 has 13 residues. The germline gives CDR1 GTSNPN, CDR2 SVGIG (reference sequence). For the CDR3, the DNA is TGTGCCTGGAGTGGCGGGAGCTCCTACGAGCAGTACTTC. Translating it yields CAWSGGSSYEQYF.

The V and J genes are TRBV27 and TRBJ2-2; weak D call: TRBD1 (6 bases). Germline V gene lookup returns CDR1 MNHEY and CDR2 SMNVEV (reference sequence). The CDR3 extends over 14 amino acids. Trimming took off 4 bases at V and 6 bases at J, with 12 bases between the two ends. The CDR3 loop is CASSWEQGPGELFF. For the CDR3, the DNA is TGTGCCAGCAGTTGGGAACAGGGACCCGGGGAGCTGTTTTTT.

The chain couples TRBV29-1 to TRBJ2-1, with 10 nucleotides matching TRBD2. The germline gives CDR1 SQVTM, CDR2 ANQGSEA. V lost 6 bases to trimming and J lost 1 base; unmatched junction nucleotides: 3. This CDR3 has 14 residues. The CDR3 sequence is CSVLAGESYNEQFF. CDR3 nucleotide sequence: TGCAGCGTCCTAGCGGGAGAATCCTACAATGAGCAGTTCTTC.

In this sample, this clone turned up a few times. The J gene is TRBJ2-1, the V gene TRBV5-4, with 9 bases that match TRBD2. Losses at the gene ends were 0 bases for V and 5 bases for J; bases not matched to a gene: 6. From germline, CDR1 is SGHNT and CDR2 YYREEE (reference sequence). This CDR3 has 16 amino acids. The CDR3 protein is CASSLVIAGADNEQFF. The CDR3 DNA sequence: TGTGCCAGCAGCTTGGTCATAGCGGGAGCCGACAATGAGCAGTTCTTC.

The chain carries TRBV4-1 and TRBJ2-1; 8 nucleotides match TRBD2. Trimming took 4 bases from V and 8 from J; bases not matched to a gene: 10. CDR1 and CDR2 (germline): MGHRA, YSYEKL. The CDR3 loop spans 15 amino acids. The CDR3 DNA sequence: TGCGCCAGCAGCCCCCCTCAGCGGGAGAGTTATGAGCAGTTCTTC. Its translation is CASSPPQRESYEQFF.